This T cell receptor (beta chain) originates from a study of cytomegalovirus exposure and HLA in healthy donors (dated by TCRdb to 2016 to 2017). Study-wide context: An earlier analysis of several hundred of the donors reported approximately 260 Gb of sequence data and approximately 120 million unique TCR beta sequences obtained from about 200 million T cells. Of the 398 genotyped donors, approximately 83% fell in the genetic ancestry cluster associated with self-reported Caucasian donors. The number of donors typed differed by locus, with about 629-630 for A, B, C, DRB1 and DQB1, around 500 for DQA1, approximately 570 for DPA1, and around 460 for DPB1. In addition to the first cohort of 666 subjects, a separate validation cohort of 130 or so different subjects was used. Donor age, sex, ethnicity and CMV serostatus were collected together with the repertoire data. The later analysis used no new phenotypic data to find candidate immune exposures, relying instead on TCR beta sequences and their occurrence across donors. A later genetic analysis took genome-wide SNP genotypes for 398 of the 666 donors and used that subset as a discovery cohort. Because of strong linkage in the cohort, 5 or 6 DR-DQ haplotypes were treated as single units for association and clustering. To predict cytomegalovirus infection status, the study combined high-throughput TCR immunosequencing, statistical association of individual TCRs with disease status, and machine learning. In a later analysis, previously published TCR beta repertoires from several hundred donors were re-analyzed and high-resolution HLA genotyping was added so that TCR occurrence patterns could be studied. The study aimed to test whether cataloging public T cell receptors could reveal signatures of past pathogen exposure. Class I and class II HLA loci were covered by the typing at four-digit resolution. The T cell repertoires of roughly 660 subjects were profiled by immunosequencing and related to cytomegalovirus serostatus. Among 300 to 500 genotyped donors of the cohort, an average of roughly 230,000 unique TCR beta nucleotide sequences was sequenced per donor, of which approximately 19% were non-productive. All discovery cohort repertoires had been generated on a single sequencing platform. An earlier analysis of 500 to 650 of the donors applied high-throughput TCR beta sequencing to assess whether each TCR beta V gene segment acted as functional or pseudogenic. An early release covering 500 to 750 HLA-typed donors comprised about 320 gigabases of sequencing data and around 86 million unique TCR sequences. Findings and caveats that apply to the study as a whole: The study listed 164 TCR beta chains as associated with cytomegalovirus. In a later genetic analysis, a missense DCLRE1C variant was associated with V-gene and J-gene trimming of TCR beta chains, and the association was replicated in an independent cohort. A cluster of highly shared sequence variants was judged likely to represent a technical artifact of the sequencing pipeline. Cytomegalovirus status was reported to be diagnosed by the classifier with high specificity and sensitivity in both the original and validation cohorts. In an earlier analysis of fewer than 700 of the donors, most TCR beta V segments appeared in productive rearrangements about 90% or about 30% of the time, broadly matching IMGT annotations. Across donors, most TCR sequences were observed very rarely, whereas some public TCRs were present in many individuals. At a false discovery rate of 0.05, a later analysis linked some 17,000 TCR beta sequences to specific HLA alleles. When HLA alleles, especially DR and DQ, strongly co-occurred, attributing TCR associations to individual alleles was difficult. A later analysis reported that several top co-occurrence clusters appeared linked to parvovirus B19, influenza, CMV and Epstein-Barr virus. Most CMV-associated TCR beta chains appeared to be HLA-restricted in a later analysis, and the HLA associations seemed to be driven largely by CMV exposure. Linkage disequilibrium might explain the correlated functional status among segregating V segments, but an unknown experimental factor could not be ruled out. In a later analysis, HLA-associated TCR beta chains were found to be more clonally expanded and to have lower generation probabilities than equally common non-associated chains. The 87-base-pair reads could not distinguish some IMGT-functional V segments, including TRBV6-2 and TRBV6-3, so those segments were excluded. CMV serostatus was the only immune exposure information available for the cohort. In a later analysis, the rate of TCR association differed among HLA loci, with DRB1 alleles having the most associated TCRs and HLA-C alleles having the fewest. According to a later genetic analysis, donors in an Asian-associated ancestry cluster had fewer N-insertions in productive TCRs than the approximately 630-donor mean. Because counts were too low, about 15 rarely observed V segments, including chromosome 9 orphons, were left out of the earlier analysis of a few hundred of the donors. A further reported finding was that TCR beta sequences accurately predicted the HLA-A and HLA-B alleles for most subjects in the first cohort. The cohort was sequenced for TCR beta chains only, and without alpha or paired-chain data the features that could be detected were limited. Presence/absence analyses assumed roughly uniform sequencing depth across donors, an assumption that may not hold. Because HLA typing was missing for some donors at each locus, association tests included only the typed subset. The authors suggested that the approach could potentially be extended to other disease states and immunological phenotypes. Three of the identified cytomegalovirus-associated TCR beta chains were confirmed in vitro to be specific for cytomegalovirus antigens.

The cohort comprised approximately 700 healthy bone marrow donors. Cohort members were all nominally healthy when sampled, although unrecorded immune exposures were likely present. The donor was CMV seropositive and was included in the group of 290 or so seropositive cohort members. A peripheral blood sample was provided by each donor, and peripheral blood mononuclear cells were used for TCR beta sequencing. The Qiagen DNeasy Blood Extraction Kit was used to extract genomic DNA from the blood cell samples. Libraries were built with the immunoSEQ multiplex PCR assay. The multiplex PCR relied on a mix of 60 forward primers for TCR Vbeta segments and 13 reverse primers for TCR Jbeta segments. The CDR3 region of rearranged TCR beta genes was amplified from genomic DNA with a multiplex PCR assay. The Illumina HiSeq System was used to sequence the amplified TCR beta libraries as 87-base-pair reads. For the original study's pipeline: In a later analysis, roughly 80 million unique TCR beta chains were counted across the 500 to 850 repertoires, and roughly 11 million of these chains were shared by at least two donors. Raw reads were error-corrected and collapsed into unique sequences with a nearest-neighbor algorithm that merged closely related sequences to remove PCR and sequencing errors. CDR3 sequences were aligned to IMGT reference sequences to assign V, D and J gene segments. For a sequence to be retained, a match of at least six nucleotides to both a V gene segment and a J gene segment was required. Rearrangements were called productive when the CDR3 lacked stop codons and stayed in frame with V and J; all others were non-productive. Following IMGT convention, CDR3 was defined as the stretch from the second conserved V-encoded cysteine up to the conserved J-encoded phenylalanine. Sequences without an unambiguous match to a single V gene segment were excluded from the earlier analysis of approximately 560 of the donors. In an earlier analysis of approximately 560 of the donors, a V segment was called functional when productive rearrangements were above 56.7%, and segregating when the standard deviation between donors exceeded 5%. A statistical classification framework was built for diagnosing cytomegalovirus status from the catalog of TCR beta chain sequences. A later analysis assigned V and J genes by comparing TCR nucleotide sequences with IMGT/GENE-DB human TR gene sequences. The TCRdist pipeline was used in a later analysis to assign CDR3 sequences and most-parsimonious VDJ recombination scenarios. A later analysis defined each TCR beta chain by its CDR3 amino acid sequence plus V-gene family, and excluded reads lacking a unique V-gene family. A later analysis removed several hundred highly shared, low-generation-probability nucleotide sequences to deal with suspected cross-contamination and a sequencing artifact. A later analysis calculated a clonal expansion index for each public chain from normalized within-repertoire ranks of inferred template counts. A later analysis computed generation probabilities with a VDJ recombination model fitted to out-of-frame rearrangements, and checked the results against IGoR. In a later analysis, hypergeometric tests were used to score TCR-TCR, TCR-HLA and TCR-CMV co-occurrence, with a repertoire-size bias correction applied to TCR pairs. In a later analysis, false discovery rates were estimated by permuting HLA or CMV assignments 20 times. In a later analysis, co-occurring TCRs were grouped using DBSCAN, with TCRdist sequence similarity added in when clustering inside HLA-allele-positive subsets. Repertoires with fewer than 30,000 or more than 120,000 public chains, plus five repertoires with anomalous nucleotide sharing, were excluded from co-occurrence clustering. This is the immuneACCESS table as TCRdb keeps it, with only in-frame sequences that have V and J called. A part of the clones is gone; compared with another copy, unresolved V genes explain less than half, and the rest is unexplained. From that table come the V and J calls and clone size; the DNA was used to work out D and trimming. The sample data list more than 65,000 clones, and 74% of these were observed just once. The ten largest account for over 8.5% of the sample.

Remarks on this clone: What antigen it recognizes has not been identified. No much larger clonotype is one base removed from it; base qualities were not supplied.

The CDR3 has 15 amino acids, counting the end cysteine and phenylalanine. Only CDR3 DNA remains: 45 bases, in frame from the first base. The germline V gene provides CDR1 MGHRA and CDR2 YSYEKL. V is trimmed back by 4 bases and J by 8 bases, and the junction contains 9 bases that no gene match accounts for. The sequenced sample was PBMCs. The TCR was taken from a woman aged 55-70 years in good health and CMV-seropositive. The sequence joins TRBV4-1 to TRBJ1-4; TRBD1 lines up with 8 middle nucleotides. The DNA is as follows: TGCGCCAGCAGCCGCGATCCGACAGGGGAAGAAAAACTGTTTTTT. This codes for CASSRDPTGEEKLFF.